The clone carrying this T cell receptor (beta chain) has more than one count but fewer than ten. The antigen remains undetermined. Some clones are missing from TCRdb's copy, which holds only in-frame ones; the method was immunoSEQ multiplex PCR. Here the sample spans about 120,000 clones, approximately 90% being singletons. This sample was taken from a study of T cell responses to AZD1222 COVID-19 vaccine. Study-wide results and caveats: Spike-specific TCR breadth and depth grew following two AZD1222 doses. Sampling captured repertoires only after the peak T cell response.

Combined were second doses at about 4 or about 12 weeks. This CDR3 region has 14 residues. Deletions cut 5 bases from V and 6 bases from J, with 16 bases between. Germline values: CDR1 SGHVS, CDR2 FQNEAQ. Specimen: peripheral blood, collected 28 days after the second AZD1222 dose. The chain carries TRBV7-8 and TRBJ1-1; D might be TRBD1 (5 bases). This sequence originates from an adult who received the AZD1222 COVID-19 vaccine. The CDR3 loop is CASSLRQGVAEAFF. For the CDR3, the DNA is TGTGCCAGCAGCCTTCGGCAGGGCGTCGCTGAAGCTTTCTTT.